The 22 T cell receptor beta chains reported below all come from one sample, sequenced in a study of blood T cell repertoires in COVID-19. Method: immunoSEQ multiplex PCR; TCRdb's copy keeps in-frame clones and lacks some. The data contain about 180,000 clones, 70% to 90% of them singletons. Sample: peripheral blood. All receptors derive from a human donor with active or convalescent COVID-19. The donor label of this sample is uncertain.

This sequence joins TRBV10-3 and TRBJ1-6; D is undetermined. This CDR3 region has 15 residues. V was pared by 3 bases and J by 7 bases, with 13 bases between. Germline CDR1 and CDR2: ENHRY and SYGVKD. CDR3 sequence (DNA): TGTGCCATCAGTGATTCGGCAGGTACCAATTCACCCCTCCACTTT. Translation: CAISDSAGTNSPLHF.

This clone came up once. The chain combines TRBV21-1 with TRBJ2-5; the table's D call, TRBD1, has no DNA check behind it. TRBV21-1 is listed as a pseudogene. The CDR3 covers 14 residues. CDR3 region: CASSRLDTRWAQYF. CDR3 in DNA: TGTGCCAGCAGCCGGTTGGACACCCGCTGGGCCCAGTACTTC.

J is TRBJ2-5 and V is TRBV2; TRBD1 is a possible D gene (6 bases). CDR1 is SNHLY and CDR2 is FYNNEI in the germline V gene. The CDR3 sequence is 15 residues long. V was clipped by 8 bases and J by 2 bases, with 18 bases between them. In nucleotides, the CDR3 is TGTGCCAGCCACCTGGAAACAGGGATTCAAGAGACCCAGTACTTC. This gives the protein CASHLETGIQETQYF.

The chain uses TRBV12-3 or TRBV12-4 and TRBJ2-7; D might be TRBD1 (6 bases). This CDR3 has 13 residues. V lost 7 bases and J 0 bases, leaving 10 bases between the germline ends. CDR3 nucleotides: TGTGCCAGCAAAAAGGACAGCTCCTACGAGCAGTACTTC. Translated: CASKKDSSYEQYF.

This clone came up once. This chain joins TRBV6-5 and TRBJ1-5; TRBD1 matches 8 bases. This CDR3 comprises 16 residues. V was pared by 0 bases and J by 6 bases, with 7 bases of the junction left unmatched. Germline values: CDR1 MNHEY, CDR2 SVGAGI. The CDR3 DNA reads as TGTGCCAGCAGTTACTCAAGGACAGGGATTACTCAGCCCCAGCATTTT. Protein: CASSYSRTGITQPQHF.

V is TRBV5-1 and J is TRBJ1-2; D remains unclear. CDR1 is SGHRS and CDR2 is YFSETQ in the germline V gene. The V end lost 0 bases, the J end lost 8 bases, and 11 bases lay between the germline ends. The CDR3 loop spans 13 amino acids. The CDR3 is CASSLVGERGYTF. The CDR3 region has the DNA TGCGCCAGCAGCTTGGTTGGGGAGAGAGGCTACACCTTC.

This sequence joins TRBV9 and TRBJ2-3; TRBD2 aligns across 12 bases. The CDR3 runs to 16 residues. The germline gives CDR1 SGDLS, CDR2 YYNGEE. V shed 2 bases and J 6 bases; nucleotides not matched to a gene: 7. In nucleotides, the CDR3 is TGTGCCAGCAGCGTGACTAGCGGGGGTCCCCTGGATACGCAGTATTTT. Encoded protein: CASSVTSGGPLDTQYF.

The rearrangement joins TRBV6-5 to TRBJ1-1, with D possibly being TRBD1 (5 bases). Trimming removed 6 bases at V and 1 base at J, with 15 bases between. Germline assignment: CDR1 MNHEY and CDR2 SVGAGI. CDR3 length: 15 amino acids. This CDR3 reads CASRSGGAENTEAFF. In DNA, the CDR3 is TGTGCCAGCAGATCCGGTGGGGCGGAGAACACTGAAGCTTTCTTT.

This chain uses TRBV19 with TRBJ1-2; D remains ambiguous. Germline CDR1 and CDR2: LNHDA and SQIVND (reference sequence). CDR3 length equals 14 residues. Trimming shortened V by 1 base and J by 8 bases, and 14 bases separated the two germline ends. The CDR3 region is CASSIGSAAGGYTF. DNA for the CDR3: TGTGCCAGTAGTATAGGTTCGGCAGCCGGGGGCTACACCTTC.

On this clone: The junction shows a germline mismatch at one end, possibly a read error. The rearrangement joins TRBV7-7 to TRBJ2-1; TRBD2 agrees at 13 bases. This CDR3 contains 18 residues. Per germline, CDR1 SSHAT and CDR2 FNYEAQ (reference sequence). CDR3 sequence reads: CASSPQLAGGRQVSEQFF. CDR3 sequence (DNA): TGTGCTAGCAGTCCACAACTAGCGGGAGGGAGACAGGTTAGTGAGCAGTTCTTC. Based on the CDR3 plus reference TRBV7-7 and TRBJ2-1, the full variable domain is GAGVSQSPRYKVTKRGQDVTLRCDPISSHATLYWYQQALGQGPEFLTYFNYEAQPDKSGLPSDRFSAERPEGSISTLTIQRTEQRDSAMYRCASSPQLAGGRQVSEQFFGPGTRLTVL.

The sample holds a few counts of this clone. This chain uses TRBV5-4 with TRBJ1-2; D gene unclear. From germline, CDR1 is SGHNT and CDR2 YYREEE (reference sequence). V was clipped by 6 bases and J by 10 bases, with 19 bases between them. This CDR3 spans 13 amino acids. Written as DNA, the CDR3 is TGTGCCAGCACCCTTATAGATGACTCTCCCTACACCTTC. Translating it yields CASTLIDDSPYTF.

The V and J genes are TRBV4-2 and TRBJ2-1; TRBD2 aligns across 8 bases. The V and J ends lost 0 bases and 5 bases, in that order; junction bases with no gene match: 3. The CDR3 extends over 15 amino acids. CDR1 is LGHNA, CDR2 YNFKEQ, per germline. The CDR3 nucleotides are TGTGCCAGCAGCCAAGATCCGGGAGGGAACAATGAGCAGTTCTTC. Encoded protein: CASSQDPGGNNEQFF.

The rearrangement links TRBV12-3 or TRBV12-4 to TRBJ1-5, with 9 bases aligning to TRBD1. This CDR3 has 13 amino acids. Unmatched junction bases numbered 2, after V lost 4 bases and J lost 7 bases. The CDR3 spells CASSWDREQPQHF. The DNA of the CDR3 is TGTGCCAGCAGTTGGGACAGGGAACAGCCCCAGCATTTT.

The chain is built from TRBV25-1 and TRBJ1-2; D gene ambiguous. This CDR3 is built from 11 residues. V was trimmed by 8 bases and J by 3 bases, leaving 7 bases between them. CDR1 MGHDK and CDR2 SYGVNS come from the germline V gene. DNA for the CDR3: TGTGCCAGCGGTCAGGACTATGGCTACACCTTC. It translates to CASGQDYGYTF.

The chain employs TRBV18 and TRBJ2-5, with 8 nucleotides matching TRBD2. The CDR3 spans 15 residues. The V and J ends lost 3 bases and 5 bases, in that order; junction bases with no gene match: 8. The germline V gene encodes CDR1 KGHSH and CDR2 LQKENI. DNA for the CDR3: TGTGCCAGCTCACCTTGGACTAGCCGACGGGAGACCCAGTACTTC. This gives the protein CASSPWTSRRETQYF.

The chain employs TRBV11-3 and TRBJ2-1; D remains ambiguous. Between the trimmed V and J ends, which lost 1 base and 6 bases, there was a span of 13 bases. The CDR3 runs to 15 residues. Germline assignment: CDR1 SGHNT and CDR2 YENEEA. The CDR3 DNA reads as TGTGCCAGCAGCTTAGCGGGTCCAGTTACCAATGAGCAGTTCTTC. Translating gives CASSLAGPVTNEQFF.

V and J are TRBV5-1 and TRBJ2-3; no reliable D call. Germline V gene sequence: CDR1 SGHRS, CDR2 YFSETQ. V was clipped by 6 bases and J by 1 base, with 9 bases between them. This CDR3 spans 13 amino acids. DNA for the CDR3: TGCGCCAGCACTCGTTCTGGCACAGATACGCAGTATTTT. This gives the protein CASTRSGTDTQYF.

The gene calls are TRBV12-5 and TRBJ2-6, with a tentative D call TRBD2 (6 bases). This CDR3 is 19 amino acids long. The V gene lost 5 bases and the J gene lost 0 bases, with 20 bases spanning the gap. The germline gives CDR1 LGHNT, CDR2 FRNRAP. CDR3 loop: CASGHPRRGGPSGANVLTF. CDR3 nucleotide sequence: TGTGCTAGTGGTCACCCTCGGAGGGGAGGCCCCTCTGGGGCCAACGTCCTGACTTTC.

The CDR3: CASSHKGPMDEQFF. The CDR3 nucleotides read TGTGCCAGCAGCCACAAGGGGCCAATGGATGAGCAGTTCTTC. This chain connects TRBV5-6 to TRBJ2-1, with a tentative D call TRBD1 (5 bases). Germline values: CDR1 SGHDT, CDR2 YYEEEE. Trimming removed 4 bases from V and 8 bases from J, with 16 bases in between. This CDR3 comprises 14 residues.

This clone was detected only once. Here the CDR3 reads CASSPWGTGNNEQFF. As DNA, the CDR3 is TGTGCCAGCAGCCCCTGGGGGACAGGGAACAATGAGCAGTTCTTC. V is TRBV7-6 and J is TRBJ2-1, with 9 bases aligning to TRBD1. The trim removed 5 bases at V and 5 bases at J, leaving 7 bases unmatched. CDR1 and CDR2 from the germline V gene are SGHVS and FNYEAQ. CDR3 length equals 15 residues. The complete variable domain, with remaining parts taken from reference TRBV7-6 and TRBJ2-1, reads GAGVSQSPRYKVTKRGQDVALRCDPISGHVSLYWYRQALGQGPEFLTYFNYEAQQDKSGLPNDRFSAERPEGSISTLTIQRTEQRDSAMYRCASSPWGTGNNEQFFGPGTRLTVL.

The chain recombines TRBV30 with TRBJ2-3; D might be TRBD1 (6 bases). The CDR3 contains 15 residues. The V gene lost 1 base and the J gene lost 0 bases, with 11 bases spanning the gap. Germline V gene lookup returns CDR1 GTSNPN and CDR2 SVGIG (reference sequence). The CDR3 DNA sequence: TGTGCCTGGAGTGACAGGGCCCCTAGCACAGATACGCAGTATTTT. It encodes CAWSDRAPSTDTQYF.

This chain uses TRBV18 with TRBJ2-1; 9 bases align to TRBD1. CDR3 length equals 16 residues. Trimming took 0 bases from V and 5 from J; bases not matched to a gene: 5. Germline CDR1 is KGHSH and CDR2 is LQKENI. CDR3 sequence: CASSPPAGQGNNEQFF. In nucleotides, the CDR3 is TGTGCCAGCTCACCACCTGCGGGACAGGGCAACAATGAGCAGTTCTTC.